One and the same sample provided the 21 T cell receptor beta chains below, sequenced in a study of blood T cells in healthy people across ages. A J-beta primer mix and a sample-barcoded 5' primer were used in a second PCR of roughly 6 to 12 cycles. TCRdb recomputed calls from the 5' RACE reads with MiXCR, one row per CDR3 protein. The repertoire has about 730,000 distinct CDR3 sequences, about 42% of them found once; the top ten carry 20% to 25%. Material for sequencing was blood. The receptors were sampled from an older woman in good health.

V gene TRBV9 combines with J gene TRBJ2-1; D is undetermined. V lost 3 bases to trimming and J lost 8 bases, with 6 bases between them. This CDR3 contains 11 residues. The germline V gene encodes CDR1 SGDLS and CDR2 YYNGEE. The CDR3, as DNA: TGTGCCAGCAGCGCACATGATGAGCAGTTCTTC. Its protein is CASSAHDEQFF. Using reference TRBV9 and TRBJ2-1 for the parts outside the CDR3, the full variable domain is DSGVTQTPKHLITATGQRVTLRCSPRSGDLSVYWYQQSLDQGLQFLIQYYNGEERAKGNILERFSAQQFPDLHSELNLSSLELGDSALYFCASSAHDEQFFGPGTRLTVL.

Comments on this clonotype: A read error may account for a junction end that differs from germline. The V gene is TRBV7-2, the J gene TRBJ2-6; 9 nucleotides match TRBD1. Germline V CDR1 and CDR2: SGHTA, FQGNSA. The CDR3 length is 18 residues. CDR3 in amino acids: CASRKRTGDISGAYVLTF. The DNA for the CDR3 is TGTGCCAGCAGGAAACGGACAGGGGACATCTCTGGGGCCTACGTCCTGACTTTC. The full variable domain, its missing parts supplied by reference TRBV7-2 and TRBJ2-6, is GAGVSQSPSNKVTEKGKDVELRCDPISGHTALYWYRQSLGQGLEFLIYFQGNSAPDKSGLPSDRFSAERTGGSVSTLTIQRTQQEDSAVYLCASRKRTGDISGAYVLTFGAGSRLTVL.

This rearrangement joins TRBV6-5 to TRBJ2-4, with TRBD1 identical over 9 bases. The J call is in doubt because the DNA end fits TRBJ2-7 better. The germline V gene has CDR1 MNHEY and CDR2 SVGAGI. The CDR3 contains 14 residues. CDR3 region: CASRKGQGTYEQYF. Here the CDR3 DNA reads TGTGCCAGCAGAAAAGGACAGGGGACCTACGAGCAGTACTTC.

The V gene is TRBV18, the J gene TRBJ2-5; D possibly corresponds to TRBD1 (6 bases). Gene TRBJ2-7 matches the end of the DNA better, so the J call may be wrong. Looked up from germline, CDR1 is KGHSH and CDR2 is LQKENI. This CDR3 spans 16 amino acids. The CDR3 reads CASSVGTGFSSYEQYF. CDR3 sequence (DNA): TGTGCCAGCTCGGTCGGTACAGGGTTCAGCTCCTACGAGCAGTACTTC.

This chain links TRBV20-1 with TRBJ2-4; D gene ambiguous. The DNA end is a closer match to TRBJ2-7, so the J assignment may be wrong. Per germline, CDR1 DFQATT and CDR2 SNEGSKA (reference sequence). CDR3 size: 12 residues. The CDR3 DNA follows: TGCAGTGCTACGCGCCCCGATTACGAGCAGTACTTC. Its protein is CSATRPDYEQYF.

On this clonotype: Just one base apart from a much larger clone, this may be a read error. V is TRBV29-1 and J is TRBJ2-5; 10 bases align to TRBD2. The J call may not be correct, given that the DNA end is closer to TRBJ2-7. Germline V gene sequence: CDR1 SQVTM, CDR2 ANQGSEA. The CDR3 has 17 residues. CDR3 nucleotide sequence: TGCAGCGTTGACGGAAAGTTGCCTAGCGGGAGCAGGTCCGAGCAGTACTTC. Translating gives CSVDGKLPSGSRSEQYF.

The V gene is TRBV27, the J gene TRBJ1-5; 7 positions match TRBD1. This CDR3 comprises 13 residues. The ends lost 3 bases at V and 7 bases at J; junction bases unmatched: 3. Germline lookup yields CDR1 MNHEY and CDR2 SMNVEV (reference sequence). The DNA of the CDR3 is TGTGCCAGCAGTTTGGTAGGGGGCCAGCCCCAGCATTTT. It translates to CASSLVGGQPQHF.

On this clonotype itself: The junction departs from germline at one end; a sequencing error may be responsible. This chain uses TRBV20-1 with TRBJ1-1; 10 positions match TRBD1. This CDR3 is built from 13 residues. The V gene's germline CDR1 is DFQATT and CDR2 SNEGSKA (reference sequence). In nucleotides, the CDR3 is TGCAGTGCTAATGACAGGGGGCGAACTGAAGTTTTCTTT. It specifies CSANDRGRTEVFF.

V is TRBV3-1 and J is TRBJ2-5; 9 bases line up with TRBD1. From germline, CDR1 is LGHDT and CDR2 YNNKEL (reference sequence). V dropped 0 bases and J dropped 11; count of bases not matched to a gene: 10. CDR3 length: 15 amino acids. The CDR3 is CASSQEGQGLLMQYF. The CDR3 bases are TGTGCCAGCAGCCAAGAGGGACAGGGACTTTTAATGCAGTACTTC.

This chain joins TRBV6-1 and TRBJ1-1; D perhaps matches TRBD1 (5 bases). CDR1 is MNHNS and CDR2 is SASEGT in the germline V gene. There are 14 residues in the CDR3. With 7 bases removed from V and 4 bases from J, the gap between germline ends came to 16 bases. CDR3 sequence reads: CASNPGRGVTEAFF. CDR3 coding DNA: TGTGCCAGCAACCCCGGTCGGGGGGTCACTGAAGCTTTCTTT.

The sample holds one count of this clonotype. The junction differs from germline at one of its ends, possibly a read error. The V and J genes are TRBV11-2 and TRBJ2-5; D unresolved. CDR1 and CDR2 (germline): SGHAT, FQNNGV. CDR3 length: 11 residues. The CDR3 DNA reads TGTACCAGCAGCCGAAGTTTGACCCAGTACTTC. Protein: CTSSRSLTQYF.

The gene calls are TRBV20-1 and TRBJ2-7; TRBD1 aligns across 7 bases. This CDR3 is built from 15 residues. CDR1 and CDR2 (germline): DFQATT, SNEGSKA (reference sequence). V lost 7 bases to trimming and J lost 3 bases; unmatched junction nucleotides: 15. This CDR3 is CSVSQGQLVLYEQYF. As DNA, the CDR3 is TGCAGTGTTTCTCAGGGACAGCTTGTCCTCTACGAGCAGTACTTC.

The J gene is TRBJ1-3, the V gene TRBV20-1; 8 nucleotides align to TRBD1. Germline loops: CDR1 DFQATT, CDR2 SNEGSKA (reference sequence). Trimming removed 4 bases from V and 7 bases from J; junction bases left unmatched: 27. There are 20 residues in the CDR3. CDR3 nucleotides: TGCAGTGCTACCCCACCCGGACAGGGCATCGGGGGGTTCCGTGGGAACACCATATATTTT. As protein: CSATPPGQGIGGFRGNTIYF.

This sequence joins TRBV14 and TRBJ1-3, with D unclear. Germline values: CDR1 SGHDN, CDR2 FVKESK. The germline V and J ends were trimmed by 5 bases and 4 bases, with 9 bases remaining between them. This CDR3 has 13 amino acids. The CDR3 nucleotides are TGTGCCAGCAGCTCGGCCCCCGGAAACACCATATATTTT. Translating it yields CASSSAPGNTIYF.

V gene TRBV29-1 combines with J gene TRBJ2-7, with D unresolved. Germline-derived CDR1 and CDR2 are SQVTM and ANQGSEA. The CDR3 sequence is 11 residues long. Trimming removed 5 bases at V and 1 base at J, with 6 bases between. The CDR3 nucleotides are TGCAGCGTTAGGTTTTCCTACGAGCAGTACTTC. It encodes CSVRFSYEQYF.

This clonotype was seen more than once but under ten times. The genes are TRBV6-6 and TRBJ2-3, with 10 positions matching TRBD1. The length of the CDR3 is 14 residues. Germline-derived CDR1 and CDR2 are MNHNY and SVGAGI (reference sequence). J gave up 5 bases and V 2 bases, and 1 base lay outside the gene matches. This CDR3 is CASSYGQGGDTQYF. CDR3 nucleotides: TGTGCCAGCAGTTACGGACAGGGGGGAGATACGCAGTATTTT.

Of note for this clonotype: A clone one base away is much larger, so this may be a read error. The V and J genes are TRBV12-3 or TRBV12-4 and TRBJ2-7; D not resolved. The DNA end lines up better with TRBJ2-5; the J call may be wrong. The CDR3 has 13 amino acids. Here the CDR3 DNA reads TGTGCCAGCCGATCGACACTCCAAGAGACCCAGTACTTC. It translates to CASRSTLQETQYF.

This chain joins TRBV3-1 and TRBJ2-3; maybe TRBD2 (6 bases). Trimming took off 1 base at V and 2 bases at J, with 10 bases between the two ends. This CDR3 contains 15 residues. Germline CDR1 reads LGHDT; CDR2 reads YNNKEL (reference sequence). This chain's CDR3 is CASSQGRGDTDTQYF. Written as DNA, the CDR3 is TGTGCCAGCAGCCAAGGGCGGGGAGACACAGATACGCAGTATTTT.

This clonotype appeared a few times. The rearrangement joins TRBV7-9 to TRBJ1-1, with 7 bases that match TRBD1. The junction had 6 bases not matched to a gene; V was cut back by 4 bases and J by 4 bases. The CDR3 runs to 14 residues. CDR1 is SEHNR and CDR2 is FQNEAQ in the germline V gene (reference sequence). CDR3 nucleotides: TGTGCCAGCAGCTCCAACACAGGGGTCACTGAAGCTTTCTTT. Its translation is CASSSNTGVTEAFF. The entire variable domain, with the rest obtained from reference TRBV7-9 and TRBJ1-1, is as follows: DTGVSQNPRHKITKRGQNVTFRCDPISEHNRLYWYRQTLGQGPEFLTYFQNEAQLEKSRLLSDRFSAERPKGSFSTLEIQRTEQGDSAMYLCASSSNTGVTEAFFGQGTRLTVV.

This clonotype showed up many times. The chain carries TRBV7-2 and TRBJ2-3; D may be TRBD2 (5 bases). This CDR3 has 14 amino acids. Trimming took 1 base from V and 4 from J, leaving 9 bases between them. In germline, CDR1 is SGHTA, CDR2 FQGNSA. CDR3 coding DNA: TGTGCCAGCAGCTTAGACCTGGAGGCAGATACGCAGTATTTT. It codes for CASSLDLEADTQYF.

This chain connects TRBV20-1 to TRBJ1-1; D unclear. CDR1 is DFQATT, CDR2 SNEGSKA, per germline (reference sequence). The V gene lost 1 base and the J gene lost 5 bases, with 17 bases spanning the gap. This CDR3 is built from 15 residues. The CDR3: CSARVGRAGNTEAFF. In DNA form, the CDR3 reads TGCAGTGCTAGAGTGGGAAGGGCGGGTAATACTGAAGCTTTCTTT.